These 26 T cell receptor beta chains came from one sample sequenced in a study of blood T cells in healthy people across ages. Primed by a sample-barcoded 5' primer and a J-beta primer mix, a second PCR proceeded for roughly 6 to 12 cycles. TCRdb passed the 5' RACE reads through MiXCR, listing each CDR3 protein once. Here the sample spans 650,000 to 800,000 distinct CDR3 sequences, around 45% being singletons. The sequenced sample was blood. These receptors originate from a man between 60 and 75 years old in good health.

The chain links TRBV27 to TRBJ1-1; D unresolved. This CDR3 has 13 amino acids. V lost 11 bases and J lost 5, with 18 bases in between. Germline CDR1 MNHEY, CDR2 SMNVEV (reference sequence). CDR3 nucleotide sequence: TGTGCCCGCACCCCGTTATCGGGGACTGAAGCTTTCTTT. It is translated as CARTPLSGTEAFF.

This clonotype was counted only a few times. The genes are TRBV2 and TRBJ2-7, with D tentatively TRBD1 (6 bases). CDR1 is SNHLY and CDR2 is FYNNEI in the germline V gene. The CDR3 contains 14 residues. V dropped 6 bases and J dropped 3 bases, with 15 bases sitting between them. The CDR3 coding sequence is TGTGCCAGCAGCAAAGTACAGGGTGACTACGAGCAGTACTTC. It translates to CASSKVQGDYEQYF.

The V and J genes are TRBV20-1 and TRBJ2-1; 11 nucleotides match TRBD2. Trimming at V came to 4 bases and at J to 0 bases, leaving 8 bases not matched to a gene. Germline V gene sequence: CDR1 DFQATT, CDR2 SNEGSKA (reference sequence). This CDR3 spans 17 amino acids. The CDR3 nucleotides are TGCAGTGCTATTGCTAGCGGGGGGACCAGCTCCTACAATGAGCAGTTCTTC. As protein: CSAIASGGTSSYNEQFF.

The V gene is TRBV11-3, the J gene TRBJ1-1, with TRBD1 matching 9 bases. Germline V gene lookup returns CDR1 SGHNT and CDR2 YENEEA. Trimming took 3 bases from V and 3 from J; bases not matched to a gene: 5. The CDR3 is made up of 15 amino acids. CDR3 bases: TGTGCCAGCAGCTTCGGGGGGACAGGGTACACTGAAGCTTTCTTT. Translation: CASSFGGTGYTEAFF.

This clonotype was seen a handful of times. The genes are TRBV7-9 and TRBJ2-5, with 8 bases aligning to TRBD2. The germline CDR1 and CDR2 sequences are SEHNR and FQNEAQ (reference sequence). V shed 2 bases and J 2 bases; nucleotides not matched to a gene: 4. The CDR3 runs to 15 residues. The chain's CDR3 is CASSLFGGGQETQYF. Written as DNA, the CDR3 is TGTGCCAGCAGCTTATTTGGCGGGGGGCAAGAGACCCAGTACTTC.

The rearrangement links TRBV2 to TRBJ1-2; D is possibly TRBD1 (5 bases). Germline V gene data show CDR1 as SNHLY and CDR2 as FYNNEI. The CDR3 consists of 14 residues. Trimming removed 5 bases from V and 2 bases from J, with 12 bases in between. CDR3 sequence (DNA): TGTGCCAGCAGTCACGACAGCGTCAACTATGGCTACACCTTC. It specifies CASSHDSVNYGYTF.

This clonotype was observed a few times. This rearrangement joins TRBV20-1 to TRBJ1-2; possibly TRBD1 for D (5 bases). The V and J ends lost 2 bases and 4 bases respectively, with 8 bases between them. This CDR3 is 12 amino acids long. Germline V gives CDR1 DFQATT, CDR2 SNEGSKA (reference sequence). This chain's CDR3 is CSARTQVYGYTF. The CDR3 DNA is TGCAGTGCTAGAACACAGGTCTATGGCTACACCTTC.

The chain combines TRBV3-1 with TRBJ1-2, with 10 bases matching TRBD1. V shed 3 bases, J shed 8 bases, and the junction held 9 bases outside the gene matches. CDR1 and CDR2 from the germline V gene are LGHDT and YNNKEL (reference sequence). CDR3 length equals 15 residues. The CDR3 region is CASSHQGQGLRGYTF. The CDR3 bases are TGTGCCAGCAGCCATCAGGGACAGGGGTTGAGAGGCTACACCTTC.

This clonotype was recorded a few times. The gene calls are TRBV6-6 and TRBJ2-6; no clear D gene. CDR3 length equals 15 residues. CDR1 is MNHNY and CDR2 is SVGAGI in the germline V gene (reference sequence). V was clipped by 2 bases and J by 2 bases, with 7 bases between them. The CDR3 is CASSYRRAGANVLTF. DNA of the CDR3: TGTGCCAGCAGTTACCGACGGGCTGGGGCCAACGTCCTGACTTTC.

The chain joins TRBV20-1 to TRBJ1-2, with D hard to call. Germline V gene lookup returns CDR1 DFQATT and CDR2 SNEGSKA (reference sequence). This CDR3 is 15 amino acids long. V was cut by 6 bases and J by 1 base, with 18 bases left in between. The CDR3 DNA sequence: TGCAGTGCCCGGCCGTTAGAGGAGATTAACTATGGCTACACCTTC. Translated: CSARPLEEINYGYTF.

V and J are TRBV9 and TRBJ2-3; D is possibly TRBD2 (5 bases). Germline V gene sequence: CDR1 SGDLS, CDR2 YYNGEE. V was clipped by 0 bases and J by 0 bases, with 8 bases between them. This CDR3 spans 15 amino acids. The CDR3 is CASSVGQRSTDTQYF. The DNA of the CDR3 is TGTGCCAGCAGCGTAGGCCAGCGGAGCACAGATACGCAGTATTTT.

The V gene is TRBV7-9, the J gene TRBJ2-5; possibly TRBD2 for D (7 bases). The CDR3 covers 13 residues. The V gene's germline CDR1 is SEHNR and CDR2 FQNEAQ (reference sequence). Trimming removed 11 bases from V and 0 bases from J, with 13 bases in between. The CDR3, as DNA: TGTGCCTGGGGGGGGACAAACCAAGAGACCCAGTACTTC. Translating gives CAWGGTNQETQYF.

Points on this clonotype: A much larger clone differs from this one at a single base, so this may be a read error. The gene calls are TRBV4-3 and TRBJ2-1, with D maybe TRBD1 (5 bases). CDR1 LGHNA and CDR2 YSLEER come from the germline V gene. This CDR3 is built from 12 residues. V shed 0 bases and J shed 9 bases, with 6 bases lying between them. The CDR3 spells CASSQEDTEQFF. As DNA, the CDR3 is TGCGCCAGCAGCCAAGAGGACACTGAGCAGTTCTTC.

The CDR3 region has the DNA TGTGCCAGCAGCAAGAATTTCGGGGTAACGGGTGAAAAACTGTTTTTT. Translated: CASSKNFGVTGEKLFF. The chain uses TRBV7-9 and TRBJ1-4; D is unclear. This CDR3 contains 16 residues. Trimming pared 5 bases from V and 7 bases from J, leaving 20 bases between. Germline V gives CDR1 SEHNR, CDR2 FQNEAQ (reference sequence).

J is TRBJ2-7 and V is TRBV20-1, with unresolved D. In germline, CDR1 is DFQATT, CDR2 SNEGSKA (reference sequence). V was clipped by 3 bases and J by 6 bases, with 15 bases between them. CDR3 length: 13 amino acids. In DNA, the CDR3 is TGCAGTGCTAGGCCAGACCTAACGGGCGAGCAGTACTTC. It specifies CSARPDLTGEQYF.

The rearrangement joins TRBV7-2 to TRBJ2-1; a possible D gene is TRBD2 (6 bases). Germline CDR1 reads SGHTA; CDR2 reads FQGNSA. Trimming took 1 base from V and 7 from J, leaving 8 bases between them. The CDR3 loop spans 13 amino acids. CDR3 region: CASSLVRENEQFF. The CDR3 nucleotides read TGTGCCAGCAGCTTAGTTCGGGAGAATGAGCAGTTCTTC.

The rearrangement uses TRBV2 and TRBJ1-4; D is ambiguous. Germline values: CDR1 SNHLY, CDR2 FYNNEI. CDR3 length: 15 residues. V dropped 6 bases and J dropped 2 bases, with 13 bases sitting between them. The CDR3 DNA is TGTGCCAGCAGGCAGCCGGGGAATACTAATGAAAAACTGTTTTTT. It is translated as CASRQPGNTNEKLFF.

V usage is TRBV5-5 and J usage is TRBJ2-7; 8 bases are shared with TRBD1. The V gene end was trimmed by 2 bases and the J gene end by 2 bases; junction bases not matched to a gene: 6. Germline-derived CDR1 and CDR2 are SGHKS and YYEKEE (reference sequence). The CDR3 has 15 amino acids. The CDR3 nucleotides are TGTGCCAGCAGCTTTCAGGCACAGGGGGCCTACGAGCAGTACTTC. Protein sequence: CASSFQAQGAYEQYF.

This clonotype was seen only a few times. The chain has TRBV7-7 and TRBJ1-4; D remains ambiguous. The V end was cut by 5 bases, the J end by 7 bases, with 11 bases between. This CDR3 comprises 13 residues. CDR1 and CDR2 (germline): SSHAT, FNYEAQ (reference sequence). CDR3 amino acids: CASSRADGEKLFF. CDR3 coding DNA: TGTGCCAGCAGCCGGGCCGATGGTGAAAAACTGTTTTTT.

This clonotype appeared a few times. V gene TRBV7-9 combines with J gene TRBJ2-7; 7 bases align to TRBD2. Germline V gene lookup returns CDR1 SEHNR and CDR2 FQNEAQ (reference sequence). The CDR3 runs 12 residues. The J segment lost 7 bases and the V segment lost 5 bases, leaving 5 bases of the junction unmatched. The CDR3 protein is CASSPGLEEQYF. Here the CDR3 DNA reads TGTGCCAGCAGCCCAGGACTAGAAGAGCAGTACTTC.

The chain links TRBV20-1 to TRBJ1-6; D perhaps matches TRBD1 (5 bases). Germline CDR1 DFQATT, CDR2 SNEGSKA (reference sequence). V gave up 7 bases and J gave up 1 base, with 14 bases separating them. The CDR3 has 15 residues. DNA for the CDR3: TGCAGTGGAAGAACGGGGGGGTCCTATAATTCACCCCTCCACTTT. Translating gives CSGRTGGSYNSPLHF.

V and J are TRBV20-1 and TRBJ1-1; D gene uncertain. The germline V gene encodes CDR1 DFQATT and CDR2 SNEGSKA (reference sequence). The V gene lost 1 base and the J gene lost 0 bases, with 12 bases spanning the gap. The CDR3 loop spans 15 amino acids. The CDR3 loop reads CSARGSRTVNTEAFF. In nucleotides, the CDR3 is TGCAGTGCTAGAGGTAGCAGGACGGTGAACACTGAAGCTTTCTTT.

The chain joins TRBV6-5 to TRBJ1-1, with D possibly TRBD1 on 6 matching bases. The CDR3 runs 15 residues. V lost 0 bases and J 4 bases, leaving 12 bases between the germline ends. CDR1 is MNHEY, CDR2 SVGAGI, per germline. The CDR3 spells CASSYSSGVGTEAFF. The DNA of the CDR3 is TGTGCCAGCAGTTACTCGTCAGGGGTTGGCACTGAAGCTTTCTTT.

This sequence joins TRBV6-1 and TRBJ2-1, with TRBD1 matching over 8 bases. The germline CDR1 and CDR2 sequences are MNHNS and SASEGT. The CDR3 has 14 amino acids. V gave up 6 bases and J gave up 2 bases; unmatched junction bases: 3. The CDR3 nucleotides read TGTGCCAGCAGGGGACAGGTAGCCTACAATGAGCAGTTCTTC. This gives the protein CASRGQVAYNEQFF.

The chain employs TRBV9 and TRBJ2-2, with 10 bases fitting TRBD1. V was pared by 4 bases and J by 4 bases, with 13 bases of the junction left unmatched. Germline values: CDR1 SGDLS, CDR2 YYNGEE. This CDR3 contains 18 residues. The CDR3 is CASSTSGQGSGSTGELFF. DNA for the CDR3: TGTGCCAGCAGCACGTCGGGACAGGGGAGCGGGTCCACCGGGGAGCTGTTTTTT.

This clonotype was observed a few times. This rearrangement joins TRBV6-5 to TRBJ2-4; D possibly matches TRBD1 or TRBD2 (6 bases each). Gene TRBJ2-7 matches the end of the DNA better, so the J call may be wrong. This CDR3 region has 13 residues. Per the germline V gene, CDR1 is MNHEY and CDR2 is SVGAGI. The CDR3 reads CASTGGRGYEQYF. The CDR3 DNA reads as TGTGCCAGCACCGGGGGCAGGGGCTACGAGCAGTACTTC.